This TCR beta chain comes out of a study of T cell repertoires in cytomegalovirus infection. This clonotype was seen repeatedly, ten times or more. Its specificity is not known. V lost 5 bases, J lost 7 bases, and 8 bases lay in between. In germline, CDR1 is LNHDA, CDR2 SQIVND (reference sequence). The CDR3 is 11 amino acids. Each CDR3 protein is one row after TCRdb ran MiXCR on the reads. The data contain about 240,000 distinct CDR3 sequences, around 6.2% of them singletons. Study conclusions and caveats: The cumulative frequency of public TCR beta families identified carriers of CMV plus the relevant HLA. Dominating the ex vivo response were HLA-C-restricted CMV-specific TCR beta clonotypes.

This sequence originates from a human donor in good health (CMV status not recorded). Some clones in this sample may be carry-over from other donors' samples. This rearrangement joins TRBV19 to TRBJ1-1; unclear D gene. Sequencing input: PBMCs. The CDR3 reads CASSVVDEAFF. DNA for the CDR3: TGTGCCAGTAGTGTCGTAGATGAAGCTTTCTTT.